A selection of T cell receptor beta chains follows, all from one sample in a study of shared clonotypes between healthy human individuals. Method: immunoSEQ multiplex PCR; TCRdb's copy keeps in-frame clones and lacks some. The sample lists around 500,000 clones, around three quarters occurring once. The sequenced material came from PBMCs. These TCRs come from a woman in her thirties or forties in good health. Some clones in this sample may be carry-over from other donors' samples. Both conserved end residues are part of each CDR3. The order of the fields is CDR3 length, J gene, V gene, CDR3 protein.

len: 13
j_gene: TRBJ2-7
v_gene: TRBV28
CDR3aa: CASSFGDIYEQYF

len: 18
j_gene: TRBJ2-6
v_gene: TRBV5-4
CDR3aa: CASSPGDRGESGANVLTF

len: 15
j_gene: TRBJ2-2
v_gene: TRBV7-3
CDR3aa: CASSTRQGGTGELFF

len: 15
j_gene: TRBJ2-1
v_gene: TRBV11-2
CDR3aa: CASSHTLGEGVPQFF

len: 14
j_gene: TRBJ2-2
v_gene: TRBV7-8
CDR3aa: CASSFSLNTGELFF

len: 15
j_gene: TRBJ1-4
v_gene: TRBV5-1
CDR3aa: CASSPLTTGDEKLFF

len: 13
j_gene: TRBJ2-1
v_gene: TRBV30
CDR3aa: CAWSVGLANEQFF

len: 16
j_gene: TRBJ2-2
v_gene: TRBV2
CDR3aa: CASSGTGVGPTGELFF

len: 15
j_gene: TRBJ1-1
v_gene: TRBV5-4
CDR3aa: CASSYLGGMNTEAFF

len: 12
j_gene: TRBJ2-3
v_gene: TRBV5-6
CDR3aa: CASSLGSDTQYF

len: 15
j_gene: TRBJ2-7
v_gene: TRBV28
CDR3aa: CASSLSPTGTYEQYF

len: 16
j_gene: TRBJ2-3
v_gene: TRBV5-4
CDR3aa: CASSLRIGGDTDTQYF

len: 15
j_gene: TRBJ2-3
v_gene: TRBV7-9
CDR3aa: CASSPGTSRADTQYF

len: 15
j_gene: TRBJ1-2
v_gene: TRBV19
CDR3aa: CASSIATGGTYGYTF

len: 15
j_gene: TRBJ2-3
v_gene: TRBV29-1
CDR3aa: CSVATLQGSTDTQYF

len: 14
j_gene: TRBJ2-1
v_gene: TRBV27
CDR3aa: CASSSHRSQPEQFF

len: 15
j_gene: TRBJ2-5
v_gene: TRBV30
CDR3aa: CAWRAGQGARETQYF

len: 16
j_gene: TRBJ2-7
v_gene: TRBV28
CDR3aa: CASTTVGQGNFYEQYF

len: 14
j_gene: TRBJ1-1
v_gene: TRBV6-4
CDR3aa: CASSPGGSRTEAFF

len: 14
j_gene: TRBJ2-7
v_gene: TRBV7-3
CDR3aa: CASSLGTGVREQYF

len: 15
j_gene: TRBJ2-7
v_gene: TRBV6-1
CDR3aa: CASRWGVAGRYEQYF

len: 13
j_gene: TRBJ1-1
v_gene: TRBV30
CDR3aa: CAWTSLGWTEAFF

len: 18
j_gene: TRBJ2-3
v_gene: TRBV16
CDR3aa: CASSQRLAGEGSTDTQYF

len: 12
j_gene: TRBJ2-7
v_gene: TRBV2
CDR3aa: CASSPRNYEQYF

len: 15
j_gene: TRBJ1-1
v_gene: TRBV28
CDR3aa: CASSFKTGAETEAFF

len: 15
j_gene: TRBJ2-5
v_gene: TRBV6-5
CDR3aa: CASSYVRGQQETQYF

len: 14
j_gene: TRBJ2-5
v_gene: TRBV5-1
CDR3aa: CASRETGAGETQYF

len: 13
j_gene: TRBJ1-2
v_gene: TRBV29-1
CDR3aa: CSVVSGTTYGYTF

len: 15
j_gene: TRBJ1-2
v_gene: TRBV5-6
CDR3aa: CASSIPTGTGFGYTF

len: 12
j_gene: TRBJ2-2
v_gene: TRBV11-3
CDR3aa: CASSPPTGELFF

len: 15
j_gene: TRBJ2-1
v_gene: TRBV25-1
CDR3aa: CASSEPGTSFNEQFF

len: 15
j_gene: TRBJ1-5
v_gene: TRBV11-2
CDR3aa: CASSLEGGRSQPQHF

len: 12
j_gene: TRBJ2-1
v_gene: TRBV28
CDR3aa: CASSLLSNEQFF

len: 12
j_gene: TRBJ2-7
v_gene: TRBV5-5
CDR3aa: CASGSIWEEQYF

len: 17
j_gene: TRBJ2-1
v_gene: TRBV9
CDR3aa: CASSSRLASSSYNEQFF

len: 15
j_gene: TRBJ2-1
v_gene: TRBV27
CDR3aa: CASSLGPSSYNEQFF

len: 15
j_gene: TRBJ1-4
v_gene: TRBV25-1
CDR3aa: CASSPPGHETEKLFF

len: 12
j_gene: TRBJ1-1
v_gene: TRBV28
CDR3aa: CATVGGSTEAFF

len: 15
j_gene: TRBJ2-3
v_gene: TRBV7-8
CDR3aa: CASSFDRGSTDTQYF

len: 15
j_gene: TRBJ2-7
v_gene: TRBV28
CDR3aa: CASRSTGTNTYEQYF

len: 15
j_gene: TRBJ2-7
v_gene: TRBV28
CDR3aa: CASSLPGGRAYEQYF

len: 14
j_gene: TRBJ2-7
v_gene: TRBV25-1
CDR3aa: CASSRQGHSYEQYF